These T cell receptor beta chains were read from a single sample in a study of OX40 agonist ivuxolimab in advanced cancers. Repertoires were generated with immunoSEQ multiplex PCR, while TCRdb's copy carries only in-frame clones and drops some. The profile shows fewer than 35,000 clones, less than 95% of them singletons. Sequencing used CD4+ or CD8+ T cells sorted from blood, obtained in a trial of the OX40 agonist ivuxolimab. These receptors originate from an adult with an advanced solid tumor such as melanoma, head and neck, liver or kidney cancer. CDR3s include the opening cysteine and the closing phenylalanine or tryptophan. Only part of the rows carry a size: once, few, many, or a class if the clone is expanded.

abundance,j_gene,v_gene,CDR3aa
.,TRBJ2-2,TRBV9,CASSVVSGEGAGELFF
.,TRBJ2-4,TRBV7-9,CASSLVLENIQYF
.,TRBJ2-6,TRBV7-6,CASSLVGGRSLSGANVLTF
.,TRBJ2-7,TRBV29-1,CSADGLAGDSYEQYF
.,TRBJ2-1,TRBV19,CASSIRPTSGRVYNEQFF
.,TRBJ2-1,TRBV19,CASSIIGYNEQFF
.,TRBJ2-7,TRBV9,CASSVGTGGNYEQYF
.,TRBJ2-2,TRBV25-1,CASSVTGGAAGELFF
.,TRBJ2-1,TRBV25-1,CASSERTSASYNEQFF
.,TRBJ1-2,TRBV9,CASRGSGASYGYTF
.,TRBJ2-1,TRBV6-5,CASSYSDRHYYNEQFF
medium-sized,TRBJ1-1,TRBV19,CATGRNSYTEAFF
once,TRBJ2-3,TRBV11-2,CASSFAGDLDTQYF
once,TRBJ2-7,TRBV10-3,CAISEPGGQRRYEQYF
.,TRBJ2-7,TRBV5-4,CASSTRDRSSYEQYF
.,TRBJ2-2,TRBV19,CASRTVFGTGENTGELFF
.,TRBJ2-3,TRBV7-2,CASSFADTQYF
.,TRBJ2-7,TRBV27,CASSVWGGDSYEQYF
.,TRBJ2-1,TRBV11-2,CASSPYAIGVGNEQFF
.,TRBJ2-1,TRBV5-1,CASSGGTSGSVYEQFF
.,TRBJ1-2,TRBV18,CASSPDRQGALGGYTF
.,TRBJ2-1,TRBV10-3,CAITPGASGNNEQFF
.,TRBJ2-1,TRBV6-1,CASSEHAGQTYNEQFF
.,TRBJ2-7,TRBV7-9,CASSSRLASKPYEQYF
.,TRBJ2-6,TRBV11-3,CASRRTGISGANVLTF
.,TRBJ2-2,TRBV29-1,CSVEAPGQGAGTGELFF
.,TRBJ1-6,TRBV9,CASSSGGLPLHF
.,TRBJ1-1,TRBV19,CASSMLGYTEAFF
.,TRBJ2-7,TRBV10-1,CASSANEGDGYEQYF
.,TRBJ1-1,TRBV6-5,CASRPDRNTEAFF
.,.,TRBV20-1,CSARRVYEQYF
.,TRBJ2-7,TRBV6-1,CASSETGTGIYEQYF
.,TRBJ2-7,TRBV11-1,CASSKPRDIRSHEQYF